This T cell receptor beta chain is from a study of T cell responses to AZD1222 COVID-19 vaccine. Study outcomes and limitations: Increases in Spike-specific TCR breadth and depth were seen after two AZD1222 doses. Of the AZD1222 recipients, only six were seropositive at baseline.

As regards this clone: Antigen unknown.

Sequenced by immunoSEQ multiplex PCR; TCRdb stores in-frame clones only, minus some. The table has around 140,000 clones, around 90% seen once. This CDR3 has 15 amino acids. The germline gives CDR1 MNHEY, CDR2 SMNVEV (reference sequence). Germline trimming cut 4 bases from V and 6 bases from J; bases unmatched to any gene: 5. Second-dose groups at about 4 or about 12 weeks were pooled. The chain links TRBV27 to TRBJ1-6; TRBD1 matches 8 bases. This specimen consisted of peripheral blood, obtained 28 days after the second AZD1222 dose. This TCR derives from an adult who received the AZD1222 COVID-19 vaccine. The CDR3 bases are TGTGCCAGCAGTTCTACGACAGGGGCTAATTCACCCCTCCACTTT. It yields the protein CASSSTTGANSPLHF.